This T cell receptor (beta chain) stems from a study of blood T cells in healthy people across ages. This CDR3 is built from 11 residues. Germline V gene data show CDR1 as WSHSY and CDR2 as SAAADI. This clonotype was picked up a small number of times. Through a sample-barcoded 5' primer and a J-beta primer mix, a second PCR was run for 7 to 11 cycles. TCRdb recomputed calls from the 5' RACE reads with MiXCR, one row per CDR3 protein. Here the sample spans some 1,500,000 distinct CDR3 sequences, 40% to 45% being singletons. The chain recombines TRBV10-2 with TRBJ2-4; D gene ambiguous. The end of the DNA aligns better with TRBJ2-7, so the J call may be wrong. The sequencing input was blood. This TCR derives from a woman in her late teens or twenties in good health. The CDR3 nucleotides read TGCGCCAGCAGTGCCGTAGGCGAGCAGTACTTC. It is translated as CASSAVGEQYF.